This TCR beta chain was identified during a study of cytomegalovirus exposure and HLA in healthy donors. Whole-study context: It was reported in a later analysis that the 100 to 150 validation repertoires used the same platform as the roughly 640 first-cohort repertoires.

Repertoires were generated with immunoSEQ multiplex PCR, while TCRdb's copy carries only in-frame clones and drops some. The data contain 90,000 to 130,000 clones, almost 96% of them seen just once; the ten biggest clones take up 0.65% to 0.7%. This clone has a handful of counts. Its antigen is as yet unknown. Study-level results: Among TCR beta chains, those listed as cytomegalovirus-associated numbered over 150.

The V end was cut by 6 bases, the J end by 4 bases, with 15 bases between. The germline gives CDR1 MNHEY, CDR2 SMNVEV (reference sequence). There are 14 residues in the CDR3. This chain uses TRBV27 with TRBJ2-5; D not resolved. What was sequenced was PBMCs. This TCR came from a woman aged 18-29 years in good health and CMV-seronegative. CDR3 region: CASSPGGGIETQYF. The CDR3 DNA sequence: TGTGCCAGCAGCCCCGGCGGTGGAATAGAGACCCAGTACTTC.